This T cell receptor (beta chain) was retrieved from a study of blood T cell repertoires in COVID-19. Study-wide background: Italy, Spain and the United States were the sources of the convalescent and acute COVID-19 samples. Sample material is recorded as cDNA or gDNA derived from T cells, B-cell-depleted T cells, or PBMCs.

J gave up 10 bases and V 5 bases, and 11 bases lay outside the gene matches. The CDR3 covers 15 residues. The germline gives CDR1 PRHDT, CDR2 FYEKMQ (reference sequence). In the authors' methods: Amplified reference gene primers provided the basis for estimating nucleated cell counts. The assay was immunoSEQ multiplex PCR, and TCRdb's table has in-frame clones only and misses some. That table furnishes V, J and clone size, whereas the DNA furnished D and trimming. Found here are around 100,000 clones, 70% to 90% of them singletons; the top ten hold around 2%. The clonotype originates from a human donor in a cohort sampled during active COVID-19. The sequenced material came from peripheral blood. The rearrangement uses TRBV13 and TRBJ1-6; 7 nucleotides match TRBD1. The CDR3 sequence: CASSPLQGTGSPLHF. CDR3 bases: TGTGCCAGCAGCCCCCTACAGGGGACGGGATCACCCCTCCACTTT.